This T cell receptor (beta chain) was captured by sequencing in a study of beta chain features in type 1 diabetes. Isolated RNA was reverse transcribed in full, so expressed TCRB transcripts were sequenced. Deep immunoSEQ sequencing covered naive, central memory and regulatory T cell samples. Clones were read by immunoSEQ multiplex PCR, and TCRdb kept only the in-frame ones, dropping some. Of 300,000 to 400,000 clones listed, around 12% are singletons. On this clone: Antigen specificity is unknown.

In germline, CDR1 is MNHEY, CDR2 SVGAGI. This CDR3 is 14 amino acids long. V lost 4 bases and J lost 2, with 12 bases in between. Purity of each sorted population was above 95%. Study-level points and caveats: Naive, central memory and regulatory TCRB repertoires appeared more similar among patients than healthy donors. A pattern of fewer insertions and more deletions at VDJ junctions was seen in type 1 diabetes patients.

This chain links TRBV6-5 with TRBJ2-7; tentative D call: TRBD1 (6 bases). Sequenced sample: naive CD4+ T cells from blood. This receptor was identified in a man between 18 and 35 years old in good health. The CDR3 nucleotides are TGTGCCAGCAGTTGGGAGACAGGCCCCTACGAGCAGTACTTC. Residues: CASSWETGPYEQYF.